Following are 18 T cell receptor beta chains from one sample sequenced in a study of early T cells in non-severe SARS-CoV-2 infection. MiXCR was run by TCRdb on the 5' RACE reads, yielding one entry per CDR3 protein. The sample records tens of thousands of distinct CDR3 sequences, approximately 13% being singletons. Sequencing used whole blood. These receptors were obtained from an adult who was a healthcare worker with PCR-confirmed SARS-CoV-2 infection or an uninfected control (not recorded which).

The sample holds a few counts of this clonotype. The CDR3 nucleotides are TGCAGTGCTAGGGGGCACCATCAGGGTTTGGTGAACATTCAGTACTTC. Translated: CSARGHHQGLVNIQYF. The genes are TRBV20-1 and TRBJ2-4; D might be TRBD1 (5 bases). Germline V gene data show CDR1 as DFQATT and CDR2 as SNEGSKA (reference sequence). The CDR3 has 16 amino acids. V shed 3 bases and J shed 7 bases, with 22 bases lying between them.

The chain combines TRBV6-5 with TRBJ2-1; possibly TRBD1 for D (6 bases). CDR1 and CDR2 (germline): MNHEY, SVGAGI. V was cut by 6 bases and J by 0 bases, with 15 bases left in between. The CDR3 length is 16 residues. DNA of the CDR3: TGTGCCAGCAGGGAACGGACAGCCAGCTCCTACAATGAGCAGTTCTTC. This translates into CASRERTASSYNEQFF.

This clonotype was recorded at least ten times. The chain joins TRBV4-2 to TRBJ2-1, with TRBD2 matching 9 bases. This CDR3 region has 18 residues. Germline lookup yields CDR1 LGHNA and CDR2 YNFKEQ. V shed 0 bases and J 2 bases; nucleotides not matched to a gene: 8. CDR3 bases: TGTGCCAGCAGCCAAGACAGACTAGCGGAGTCGGCCTACAATGAGCAGTTCTTC. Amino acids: CASSQDRLAESAYNEQFF.

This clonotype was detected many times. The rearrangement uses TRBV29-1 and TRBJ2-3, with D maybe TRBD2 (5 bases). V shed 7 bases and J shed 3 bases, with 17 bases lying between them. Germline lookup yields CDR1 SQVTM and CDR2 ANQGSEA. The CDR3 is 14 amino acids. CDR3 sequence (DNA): TGCAGCGCAGCAAGAAGGGAGAGGACAGATACGCAGTATTTT. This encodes CSAARRERTDTQYF.

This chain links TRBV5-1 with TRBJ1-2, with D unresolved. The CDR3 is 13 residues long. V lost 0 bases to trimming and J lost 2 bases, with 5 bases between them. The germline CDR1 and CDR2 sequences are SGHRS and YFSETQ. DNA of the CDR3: TGCGCCAGCAGCTTGGTGGAAAACTATGGCTACACCTTC. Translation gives CASSLVENYGYTF.

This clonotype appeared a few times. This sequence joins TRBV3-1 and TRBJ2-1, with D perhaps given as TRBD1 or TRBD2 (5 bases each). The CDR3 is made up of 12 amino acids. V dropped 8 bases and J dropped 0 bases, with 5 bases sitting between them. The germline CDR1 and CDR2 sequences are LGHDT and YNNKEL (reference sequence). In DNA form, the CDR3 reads TGTGCCAGCGGGGGCTCCTACAATGAGCAGTTCTTC. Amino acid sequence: CASGGSYNEQFF.

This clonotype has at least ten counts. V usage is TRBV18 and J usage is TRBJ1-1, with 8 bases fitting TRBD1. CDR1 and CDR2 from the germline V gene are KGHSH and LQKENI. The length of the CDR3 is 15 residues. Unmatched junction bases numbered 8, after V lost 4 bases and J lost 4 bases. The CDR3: CASSLWTGLGTEAFF. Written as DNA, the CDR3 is TGTGCCAGCTCACTATGGACAGGGCTCGGCACTGAAGCTTTCTTT.

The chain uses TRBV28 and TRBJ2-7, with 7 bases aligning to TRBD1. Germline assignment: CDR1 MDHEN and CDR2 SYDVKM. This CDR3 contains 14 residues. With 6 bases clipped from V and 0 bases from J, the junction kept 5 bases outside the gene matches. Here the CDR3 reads CASSGDSFSYEQYF. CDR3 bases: TGTGCCAGCAGCGGGGACAGCTTCTCCTACGAGCAGTACTTC.

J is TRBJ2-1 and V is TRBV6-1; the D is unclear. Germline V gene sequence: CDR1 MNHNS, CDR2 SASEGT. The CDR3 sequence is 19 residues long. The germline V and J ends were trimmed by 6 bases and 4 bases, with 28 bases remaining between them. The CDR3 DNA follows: TGTGCCAGCAGCCCCCGGGTTTCAGCCGTGGGTCTTTTTTACAATGAGCAGTTCTTC. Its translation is CASSPRVSAVGLFYNEQFF.

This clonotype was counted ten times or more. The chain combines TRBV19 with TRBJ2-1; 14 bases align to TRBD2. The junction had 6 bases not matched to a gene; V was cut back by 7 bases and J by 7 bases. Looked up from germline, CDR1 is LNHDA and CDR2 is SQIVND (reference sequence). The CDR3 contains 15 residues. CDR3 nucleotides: TGTGCCAGTACTACGGGACTAGCGGGGGTTAATGAGCAGTTCTTC. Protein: CASTTGLAGVNEQFF.

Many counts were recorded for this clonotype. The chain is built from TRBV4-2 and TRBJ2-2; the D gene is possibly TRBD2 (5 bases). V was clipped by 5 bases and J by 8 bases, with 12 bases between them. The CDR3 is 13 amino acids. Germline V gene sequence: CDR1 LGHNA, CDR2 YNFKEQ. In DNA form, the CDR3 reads TGTGCCAGCAGCGTGACGGGATTTGGGGAGCTGTTTTTT. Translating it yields CASSVTGFGELFF.

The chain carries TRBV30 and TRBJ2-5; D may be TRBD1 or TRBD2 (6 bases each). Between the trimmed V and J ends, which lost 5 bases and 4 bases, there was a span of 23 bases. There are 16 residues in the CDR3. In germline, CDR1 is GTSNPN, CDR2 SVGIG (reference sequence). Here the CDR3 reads CAWAKGGSPFSETQYF. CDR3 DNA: TGTGCCTGGGCTAAGGGGGGAAGTCCATTCTCAGAGACCCAGTACTTC.

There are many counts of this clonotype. CDR3 nucleotide sequence: TGTGCCAGCAGTTACGAAAGGGGTTTTGAAGCTTTCTTT. It translates to CASSYERGFEAFF. V is TRBV6-2 or TRBV6-3 and J is TRBJ1-1; D perhaps matches TRBD1 (5 bases). The CDR3 totals 13 residues. The germline CDR1 and CDR2 sequences are MNHEY and SVGEGT. The germline V and J ends were trimmed by 2 bases and 7 bases, with 11 bases remaining between them.

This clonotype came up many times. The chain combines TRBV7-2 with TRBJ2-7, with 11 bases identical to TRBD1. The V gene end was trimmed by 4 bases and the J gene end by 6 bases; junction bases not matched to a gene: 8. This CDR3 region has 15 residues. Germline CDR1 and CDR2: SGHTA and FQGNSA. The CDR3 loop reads CASSSSGTGGLEQYF. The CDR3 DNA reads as TGTGCCAGCAGCTCCTCCGGGACAGGGGGGCTCGAGCAGTACTTC. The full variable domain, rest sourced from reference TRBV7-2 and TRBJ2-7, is GAGVSQSPSNKVTEKGKDVELRCDPISGHTALYWYRQSLGQGLEFLIYFQGNSAPDKSGLPSDRFSAERTGGSVSTLTIQRTQQEDSAVYLCASSSSGTGGLEQYFGPGTRLTVT.

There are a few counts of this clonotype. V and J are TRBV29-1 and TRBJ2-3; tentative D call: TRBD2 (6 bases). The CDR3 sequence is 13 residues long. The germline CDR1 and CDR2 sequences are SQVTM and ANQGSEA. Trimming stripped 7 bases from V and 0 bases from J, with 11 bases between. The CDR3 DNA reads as TGCAGCGGGGGGACTCGCAGCACAGATACGCAGTATTTT. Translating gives CSGGTRSTDTQYF.

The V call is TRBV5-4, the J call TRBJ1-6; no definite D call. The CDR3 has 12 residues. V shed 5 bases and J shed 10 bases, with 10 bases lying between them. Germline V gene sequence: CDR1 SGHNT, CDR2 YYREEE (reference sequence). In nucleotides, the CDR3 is TGTGCCAGCAGGGGAGATTCCTCACCCCTCCACTTT. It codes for CASRGDSSPLHF.

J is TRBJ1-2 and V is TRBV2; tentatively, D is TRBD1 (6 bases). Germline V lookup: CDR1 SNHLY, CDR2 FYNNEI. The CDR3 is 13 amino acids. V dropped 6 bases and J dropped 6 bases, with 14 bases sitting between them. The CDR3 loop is CASRPGEKNGYTF. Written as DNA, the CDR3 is TGTGCCAGCAGGCCAGGGGAGAAGAATGGCTACACCTTC.

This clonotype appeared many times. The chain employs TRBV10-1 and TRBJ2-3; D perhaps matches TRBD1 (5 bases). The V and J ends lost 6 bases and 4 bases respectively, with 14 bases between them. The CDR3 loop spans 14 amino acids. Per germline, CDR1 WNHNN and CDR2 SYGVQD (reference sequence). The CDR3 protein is CASRAGNEADTQYF. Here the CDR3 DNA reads TGCGCCAGCAGGGCAGGGAATGAAGCAGATACGCAGTATTTT.